This T cell receptor beta chain was sequenced in a study of blood T cell repertoires in COVID-19 (dated by TCRdb to 2020 to 2022). A note on the overall study: Samples covering the acute and convalescent phases of COVID-19 were provided by collaborators in the United States, Italy and Spain. Deeply sampled blood TCRbeta repertoires from subjects exposed to, actively infected with, or recovered from COVID-19 were included in the dataset. Sample metadata almost always included a de-identified subject ID, COVID-19 status, age in years and sex. Samples were obtained from the ongoing ImmuneRACE study (first 160 participants) and from 1,254 subjects provided by 6 global collaborators. The repertoires were made available in a free public database intended to serve as a resource for research on the immune response to SARS-CoV-2. Where available, HLA class I and class II types were obtained from metadata supplied by the sample provider rather than from assay-based typing. The prospective study material was composed of cDNA or gDNA derived from T cells, B-cell-depleted T cells, or PBMCs.

Details on this clone: The antigen it recognizes is unknown. Base qualities are not provided; no much larger clone lies one nucleotide away. Other nucleotide sequences from this sample produce the same CDR3.

Each collaborating institution followed its own protocols to collect whole blood in K2EDTA tubes. For TCRbeta analysis, collaborator samples were shipped as frozen whole blood, as isolated PBMCs, or as DNA extracted from either sample type. The germline V gene (reference sequence) supplies CDR1 LNHDA and CDR2 SQIVND. The CDR3 contains 13 residues, cysteine and phenylalanine counted. Only the CDR3 DNA stays, 39 bases, in frame from base 1. V drops 3 bases and J drops 4 bases, leaving 9 bases in between. The paper as a whole reports these results and caveats: How much clinical and demographic metadata was included differed by source and by participant, and the metadata was provided uncurated.

TCRbeta CDR3 regions were amplified from genomic DNA using the immunoSEQ Assay, a bias-controlled multiplex PCR. The study's own analysis went as follows. Nucleated cell counts per sample were estimated from amplification of reference gene primers within the assay. To quantify the absolute abundance of each unique TCRbeta CDR3 rearrangement, sequence reads were collapsed and filtered. For each sample, productive Simpson clonality was calculated as the square root of Simpson's diversity index across productive rearrangements. What TCRdb holds here is the immuneACCESS table cut down to in-frame rearrangements. Part of the clones is not present; checked against another copy, under half of the missing clones reflect an unresolved V gene, and the others are unexplained. V, J and clone size are those of that table, while D and trimming were read from the DNA. The sample yields about 220,000 clones; less than 90% were counted once. 15% to 20% of the sample rests with the top ten.

The V gene is TRBV19 and the J gene is TRBJ2-5, with the identity of the D gene unclear. This receptor was identified in a man aged 25-45 years with active or convalescent COVID-19. The sequencing sample was made of peripheral blood. CDR3 sequence: CASSISRGETQYF. The nucleotide sequence reads TGTGCCAGTAGTATTAGTCGAGGAGAGACCCAGTACTTC. The CDR3 plus the reference TRBV19 and TRBJ2-5 genes for the other parts give the full variable domain: DGGITQSPKYLFRKEGQNVTLSCEQNLNHDAMYWYRQDPGQGLRLIYYSQIVNDFQKGDIAEGYSVSREKKESFPLTVTSAQKNPTAFYLCASSISRGETQYFGPGTRLLVL.